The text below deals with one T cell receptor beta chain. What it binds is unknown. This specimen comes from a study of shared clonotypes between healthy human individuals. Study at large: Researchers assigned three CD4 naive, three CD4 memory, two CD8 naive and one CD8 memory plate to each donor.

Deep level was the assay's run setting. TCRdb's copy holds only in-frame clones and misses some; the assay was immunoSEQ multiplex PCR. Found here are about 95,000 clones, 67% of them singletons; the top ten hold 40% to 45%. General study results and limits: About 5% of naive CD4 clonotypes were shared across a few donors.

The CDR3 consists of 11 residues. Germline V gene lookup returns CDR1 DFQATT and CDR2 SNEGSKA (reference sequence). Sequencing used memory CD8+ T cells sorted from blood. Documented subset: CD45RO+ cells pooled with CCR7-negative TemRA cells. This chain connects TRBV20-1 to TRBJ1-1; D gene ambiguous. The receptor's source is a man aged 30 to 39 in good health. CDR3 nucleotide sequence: TGCAGCTCAGTCAAGGGCTATGAAGCTTTCTTT. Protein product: CSSVKGYEAFF.